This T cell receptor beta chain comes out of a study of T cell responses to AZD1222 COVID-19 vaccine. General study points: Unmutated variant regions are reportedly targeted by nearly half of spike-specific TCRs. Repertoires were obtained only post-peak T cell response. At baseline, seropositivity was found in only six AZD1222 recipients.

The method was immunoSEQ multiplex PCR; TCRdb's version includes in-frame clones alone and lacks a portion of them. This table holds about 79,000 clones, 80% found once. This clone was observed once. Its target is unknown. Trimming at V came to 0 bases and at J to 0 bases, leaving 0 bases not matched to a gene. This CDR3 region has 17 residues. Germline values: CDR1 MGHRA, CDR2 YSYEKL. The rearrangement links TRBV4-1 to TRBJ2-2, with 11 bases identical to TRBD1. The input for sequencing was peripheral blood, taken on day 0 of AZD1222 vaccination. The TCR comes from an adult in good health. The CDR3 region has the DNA TGCGCCAGCAGCCAAGAGGACAGGGGGCCGAACACCGGGGAGCTGTTTTTT. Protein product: CASSQEDRGPNTGELFF.